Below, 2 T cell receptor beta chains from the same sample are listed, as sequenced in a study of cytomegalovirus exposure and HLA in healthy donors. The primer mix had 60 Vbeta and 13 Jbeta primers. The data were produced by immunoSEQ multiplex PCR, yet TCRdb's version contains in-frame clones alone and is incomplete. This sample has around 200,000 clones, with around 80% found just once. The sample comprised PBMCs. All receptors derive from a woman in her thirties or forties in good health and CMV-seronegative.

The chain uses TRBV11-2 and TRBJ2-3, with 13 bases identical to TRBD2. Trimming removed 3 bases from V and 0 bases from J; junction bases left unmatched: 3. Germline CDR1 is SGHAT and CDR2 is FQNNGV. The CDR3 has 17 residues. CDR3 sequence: CASSLGLAGISTDTQYF. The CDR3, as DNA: TGTGCCAGCAGCTTGGGACTAGCGGGGATTAGCACAGATACGCAGTATTTT.

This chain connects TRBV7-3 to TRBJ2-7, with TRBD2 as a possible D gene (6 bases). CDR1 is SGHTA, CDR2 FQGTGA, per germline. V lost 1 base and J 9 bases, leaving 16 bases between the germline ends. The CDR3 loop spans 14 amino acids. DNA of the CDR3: TGTGCCAGCAGCTTAAGCGGAGGGAGTGGCGGGCAGTACTTC. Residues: CASSLSGGSGGQYF. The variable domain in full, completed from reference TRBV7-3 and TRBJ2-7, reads GAGVSQTPSNKVTEKGKYVELRCDPISGHTALYWYRQSLGQGPEFLIYFQGTGAADDSGLPNDRFFAVRPEGSVSTLKIQRTERGDSAVYLCASSLSGGSGGQYFGPGTRLTVT.